This is a list of T cell receptor beta chains from one sample in a study of T cells in tuberculosis. Method: immunoSEQ multiplex PCR; TCRdb's copy keeps in-frame clones and lacks some. The sample lists about 22,000 clones; approximately 85% were seen once. The source material was PBMCs, sampled at tuberculosis diagnosis. These receptors came from an adult with tuberculosis. Each CDR3 is given without its conserved first and last residue. Each record gives: V gene, clone size, CDR3 protein. Clone size is given for some rows only: seen once, a few or many times, or a class if the clone is expanded.

TRBV4-2 few ASSPFTGGNYGYT
TRBV2 - ASSAPRSTDPNQPQH
TRBV5-6 - ASSFGSRGTDTQY
TRBV29-1 few SVDGSGTGGEDEQF
TRBV5-4 - ASSLYAGQADNEQF
TRBV2 - ASSVRGTNTIY
TRBV5-1 - ASSLSAGMNEQF
TRBV7-2 - ASSLPGLAGGNSYEQY
TRBV6-1 - ASSEGVWLPGQPQH
TRBV5-1 - ASSSSLAGVTDTQY
TRBV28 - ASSLAGDLYNEQF
TRBV13 - ASSSTSGRVTDTQY
TRBV18 once ASSLAGTGSYEQY
TRBV5-5 - ASSLGKVGAYEQY
TRBV5-4 - ASSQTTNEKLF
TRBV5-1 few ASSFSGPDTDTQY
TRBV7-9 - ASSSDRERKLF
TRBV5-3 - ARSLIGQGMPYEQY
TRBV19 - ASSIETGTSGKVYEQY
TRBV15 - ATSRERGDLTDTQY
TRBV6-5 hyperexpanded ASGMGGGGYEQY
TRBV7-2 - ASSFGLAPKTYEQF
TRBV5-1 - ASSHKPDGGTEAF
TRBV6-6 - ASSLTGGGEKLF
TRBV28 - ASTPGGNYQETQY
TRBV5-1 - ASSSEFGGTYEQY
TRBV7-9 - ASSPRAGLEPQKLF
TRBV28 few ASSFPLLAGDNEQF
TRBV4-1 - ASSPGQGPYNEQF